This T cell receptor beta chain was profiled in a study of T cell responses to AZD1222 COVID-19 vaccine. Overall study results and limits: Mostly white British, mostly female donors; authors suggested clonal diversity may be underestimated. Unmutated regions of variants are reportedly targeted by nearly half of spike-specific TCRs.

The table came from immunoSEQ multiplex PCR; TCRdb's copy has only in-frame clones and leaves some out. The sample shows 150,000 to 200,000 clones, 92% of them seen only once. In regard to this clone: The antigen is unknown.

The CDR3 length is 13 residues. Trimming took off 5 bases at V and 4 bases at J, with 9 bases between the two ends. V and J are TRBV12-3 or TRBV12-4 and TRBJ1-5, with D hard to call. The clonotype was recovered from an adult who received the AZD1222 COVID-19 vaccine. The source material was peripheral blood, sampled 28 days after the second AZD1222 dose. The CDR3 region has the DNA TGTGCCAGCAGTAAAGACCCAAATCAGCCCCAGCATTTT. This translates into CASSKDPNQPQHF.